This T cell receptor beta chain emerged from a study of follicular helper T cells after annual influenza vaccination. Broader study findings: Successive annual vaccinations recalled a recurrent oligoclonal ICOS+CD38+ cTfh response with influenza-specific clonotypes.

V lost 8 bases, J lost 0 bases, and 12 bases stayed unmatched. Germline V gene sequence: CDR1 SNHLY, CDR2 FYNNEI. The CDR3 runs 16 residues. Time point described: 2015-2016 season, 7 days after influenza vaccination. Profiled with immunoSEQ multiplex PCR; TCRdb holds only in-frame clones, not every one. Among around 7,000 clones listed, around 82% were seen once. Turning to this clone: The antigen is unknown.

The sequencing here drew on CXCR5- memory CD4+ T cells sorted from blood, taken 7 days after influenza vaccination. The source of this sequence is an adult who received the influenza vaccine. The gene calls are TRBV2 and TRBJ1-2; 7 nucleotides align to TRBD1. Written as DNA, the CDR3 is TGTGCCAGCCGTCCGACGGGGGGGACAGCTAACTATGGCTACACCTTC. Translated, it gives CASRPTGGTANYGYTF.